The 18 T cell receptor beta chains below all came from one sample that was sequenced in a study of metastatic and nonmetastatic thyroid tumors (dated by TCRdb to 2020 to 2022). None of the patients had been given any treatment before thyroid surgery. Libraries were built with PCR. Sequencing took place on an Illumina HiSeq 4000. TCRdb reanalyzed the raw reads on its own, using fastp at Q25 for trimming and MiXCR for clone calling, and kept in-frame beta chains. The sample table holds about 33,000 clones, of which 17% were seen once. The top ten clonotypes cover over 4% of the sample. Sequencing used blood. The receptors stem from a female donor with papillary thyroid cancer or a benign thyroid nodule (not recorded which). Some clones in this sample may be carry-over from other donors' samples.

This clone came up many times. V usage is TRBV12-3 or TRBV12-4 and J usage is TRBJ1-1; D gene unclear. The CDR3 runs 12 residues. The V end was cut by 2 bases, the J end by 6 bases, with 7 bases between. In DNA, the CDR3 is TGTGCCAGCAGTTTATATTATGCTGAAGCTTTCTTT. It translates to CASSLYYAEAFF.

This clone came up many times. The chain links TRBV7-3 to TRBJ1-1; the D is unclear. The CDR3 is 13 amino acids. Germline CDR1 SGHTA, CDR2 FQGTGA. The V gene lost 5 bases and the J gene lost 6 bases, with 13 bases spanning the gap. CDR3 sequence reads: CASSALSVSEAFF. CDR3 nucleotides: TGTGCCAGCAGCGCCTTATCGGTCTCTGAAGCTTTCTTT.

There are many counts of this clone. CDR3 DNA sequence: TGTGCCAGCAGCTCTCGACAGGGAAAGCACTATGGCTACACCTTC. Translation: CASSSRQGKHYGYTF. The chain carries TRBV3-1 and TRBJ1-2; 7 nucleotides agree with TRBD1. V lost 5 bases and J lost 3; bases outside the gene matches: 9. Germline-derived CDR1 and CDR2 are LGHDT and YNNKEL (reference sequence). This CDR3 region has 15 residues.

In DNA form, the CDR3 reads TGTGCCAGTACCCTTGGAGCGGGAGTCCCCTCCGAGCAGTACTTC. Its translation: CASTLGAGVPSEQYF. V usage is TRBV19 and J usage is TRBJ2-7; 8 nucleotides line up with TRBD2. Germline CDR1 is LNHDA and CDR2 is SQIVND (reference sequence). The CDR3 is 15 amino acids. Germline trimming cut 7 bases from V and 6 bases from J; bases unmatched to any gene: 14.

Many counts were recorded for this clone. The genes are TRBV19 and TRBJ2-1; D remains ambiguous. From germline, CDR1 is LNHDA and CDR2 SQIVND (reference sequence). V lost 1 base and J lost 5, with 3 bases in between. The CDR3 length is 12 residues. CDR3 coding DNA: TGTGCCAGTAGTATAGGCCACAATGAGCAGTTCTTC. It specifies CASSIGHNEQFF.

The sample holds many counts of this clone. J is TRBJ1-6 and V is TRBV12-3 or TRBV12-4; perhaps TRBD1 as D (5 bases). This CDR3 has 14 residues. The germline V and J ends were trimmed by 3 bases and 9 bases, with 12 bases remaining between them. CDR3 in amino acids: CASSFGQGGSPLHF. The CDR3 bases are TGTGCCAGCAGTTTCGGGCAGGGTGGTTCACCCCTCCACTTT.

This clone is medium-sized (0.01 to 0.1%) in the sample. The genes are TRBV6-1 and TRBJ2-7, with 8 bases aligning to TRBD1. With 3 bases clipped from V and 2 bases from J, the junction kept 0 bases outside the gene matches. The germline CDR1 and CDR2 sequences are MNHNS and SASEGT. This CDR3 region has 13 residues. The CDR3 nucleotides read TGTGCCAGCAGTGACAGGGGGCCCTACGAGCAGTACTTC. Translating it yields CASSDRGPYEQYF.

This clone was detected a few times. The V and J genes are TRBV28 and TRBJ2-7; 8 bases are shared with TRBD1. Germline assignment: CDR1 MDHEN and CDR2 SYDVKM. CDR3 length: 16 residues. The V and J ends lost 2 bases and 3 bases, in that order; junction bases with no gene match: 9. The CDR3 nucleotides are TGTGCCAGCAGTTTAAGGACAGGGTGGAGAAGCTACGAGCAGTACTTC. It yields the protein CASSLRTGWRSYEQYF.

This clone was recorded many times. The rearrangement joins TRBV4-2 to TRBJ2-1, with 8 bases identical to TRBD2. With 4 bases clipped from V and 2 bases from J, the junction kept 10 bases outside the gene matches. The CDR3 is 17 residues long. CDR1 LGHNA and CDR2 YNFKEQ come from the germline V gene. Here the CDR3 DNA reads TGTGCCAGCAGCCGAGATAATAGCGGGGAGACCTACAATGAGCAGTTCTTC. As protein: CASSRDNSGETYNEQFF.

This clone was seen at least ten times. This chain joins TRBV20-1 and TRBJ2-3, with 7 bases that match TRBD1. V shed 3 bases and J 2 bases; nucleotides not matched to a gene: 5. The CDR3 consists of 14 residues. Per germline, CDR1 DFQATT and CDR2 SNEGSKA (reference sequence). For the CDR3, the DNA is TGCAGTGCTAGTTTAGGGGGCCACACAGATACGCAGTATTTT. It specifies CSASLGGHTDTQYF.

This clone was observed many times. The V gene is TRBV18, the J gene TRBJ1-1; TRBD1 agrees at 9 bases. Trimming removed 3 bases from V and 7 bases from J; junction bases left unmatched: 3. CDR1 and CDR2 (germline): KGHSH, LQKENI. This CDR3 region has 13 residues. In DNA, the CDR3 is TGTGCCAGCTCACCTTGGACAGGGGTTGAAGCTTTCTTT. Translating gives CASSPWTGVEAFF. Full variable domain (missing parts from reference TRBV18 and TRBJ1-1): NAGVMQNPRHLVRRRGQEARLRCSPMKGHSHVYWYRQLPEEGLKFMVYLQKENIIDESGMPKERFSAEFPKEGPSILRIQQVVRGDSAAYFCASSPWTGVEAFFGQGTRLTVV.

The table lists this clone with a few counts. Other nucleotide sequences in the sample specify the same CDR3. This sequence joins TRBV5-1 and TRBJ2-3; the match to TRBD1 covers 8 bases. V dropped 1 base and J dropped 15; count of bases not matched to a gene: 19. The germline V gene encodes CDR1 SGHRS and CDR2 YFSETQ. The length of the CDR3 is 16 residues. The CDR3 sequence: CASSLQGAGSTDTQYF. The DNA for the CDR3 is TGCGCCAGCAGCTTGCAGGGGGCGGGTTCCACAGATACTCAATATTTT.

Ten or more counts support this clone. The gene calls are TRBV19 and TRBJ2-3; TRBD2 is a possible D gene (6 bases). The CDR3 consists of 17 residues. Trimming took off 4 bases at V and 1 base at J, with 18 bases between the two ends. Germline lookup yields CDR1 LNHDA and CDR2 SQIVND (reference sequence). The CDR3: CASSTPGPGGGTDTQYF. The CDR3 region has the DNA TGTGCCAGTAGTACCCCGGGACCCGGGGGAGGCACAGATACGCAGTATTTT.

This clone came up many times. V gene TRBV7-9 combines with J gene TRBJ2-5, with D perhaps matching TRBD2 (5 bases). This CDR3 comprises 16 residues. CDR1 is SEHNR and CDR2 is FQNEAQ in the germline V gene (reference sequence). V lost 4 bases to trimming and J lost 5 bases, with 20 bases between them. The CDR3 sequence is CASSYITGFKKETQYF. The CDR3 DNA sequence: TGTGCCAGCAGCTACATCACGGGGTTCAAAAAGGAGACCCAGTACTTC.

This clone has at least ten counts. A read error is possible here, since a much larger clone lies one base away. The chain employs TRBV12-3 or TRBV12-4 and TRBJ2-2; D may be TRBD2 (6 bases). The CDR3 is 9 residues long. V lost 8 bases, J lost 14 bases, and 9 bases lay in between. CDR3 in DNA: TGTGCCAGCCAGCGGGTACTGTTTTTT. Translated, it gives CASQRVLFF.

This clone was picked up many times. The V gene is TRBV28, the J gene TRBJ2-2; TRBD1 or TRBD2 may be the D gene (7 bases each). Germline V CDR1 and CDR2: MDHEN, SYDVKM. The V end lost 5 bases, the J end lost 2 bases, and 15 bases lay between the germline ends. The CDR3 is made up of 16 amino acids. The CDR3 is CASSPSGGVNTGELFF. CDR3 nucleotides: TGTGCCAGCAGTCCTTCAGGGGGGGTAAACACCGGGGAGCTGTTTTTT. Looking up the rest from reference TRBV28 and TRBJ2-2 gives the full variable domain: DVKVTQSSRYLVKRTGEKVFLECVQDMDHENMFWYRQDPGLGLRLIYFSYDVKMKEKGDIPEGYSVSREKKERFSLILESASTNQTSMYLCASSPSGGVNTGELFFGEGSRLTVL.

The V gene is TRBV20-1, the J gene TRBJ2-7; 8 bases line up with TRBD2. V dropped 8 bases and J dropped 0; count of bases not matched to a gene: 12. The germline V gene has CDR1 DFQATT and CDR2 SNEGSKA (reference sequence). This CDR3 comprises 15 residues. The chain's CDR3 is CSPSYSGENSYEQYF. CDR3 in DNA: TGCAGTCCCTCGTATAGCGGGGAGAACTCCTACGAGCAGTACTTC.

This clone was counted ten times or more. The CDR3 nucleotides are TGTGCCAGCAGTCAGGCGGGGTCATACCCCACTGGGGCCAACGTCCTGACTTTC. This gives the protein CASSQAGSYPTGANVLTF. The chain is built from TRBV28 and TRBJ2-6, with TRBD2 as a possible D gene (6 bases). This CDR3 spans 18 amino acids. CDR1 and CDR2 from the germline V gene are MDHEN and SYDVKM. The ends were cut back, 5 bases at V and 2 bases at J, with 19 bases in the middle.